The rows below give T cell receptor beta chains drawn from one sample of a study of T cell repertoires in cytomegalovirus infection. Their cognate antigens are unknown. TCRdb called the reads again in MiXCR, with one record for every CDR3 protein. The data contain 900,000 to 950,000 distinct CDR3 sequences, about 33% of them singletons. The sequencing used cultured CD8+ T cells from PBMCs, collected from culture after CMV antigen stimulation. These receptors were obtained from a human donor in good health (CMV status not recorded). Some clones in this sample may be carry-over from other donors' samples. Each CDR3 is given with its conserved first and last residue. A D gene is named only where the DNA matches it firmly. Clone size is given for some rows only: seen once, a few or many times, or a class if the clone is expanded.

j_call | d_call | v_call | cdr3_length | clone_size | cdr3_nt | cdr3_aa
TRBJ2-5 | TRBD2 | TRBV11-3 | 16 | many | TGTGCCAGCAGCTTTCGGACTAGCGGCCAGGAAGAGACCCAGTACTTC | CASSFRTSGQEETQYF
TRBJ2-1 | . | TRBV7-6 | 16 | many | TGTGCCAGCAGCCCTGGAGCCCTTCTCCCTTACAATGAGCAGTTCTTC | CASSPGALLPYNEQFF
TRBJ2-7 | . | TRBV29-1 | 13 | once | TGCAGCGTTGACAGCGGGTCGACCTACGAGCAGTACTTC | CSVDSGSTYEQYF
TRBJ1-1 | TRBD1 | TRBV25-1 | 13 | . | TGTGCCAGCAAGGGACAGGGGAACCCTGAAGCTTTCTTT | CASKGQGNPEAFF
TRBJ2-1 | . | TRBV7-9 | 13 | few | TGTGCCAGCAGCTCCGCCCCCCCGGGTGAGCAGTTCTTC | CASSSAPPGEQFF
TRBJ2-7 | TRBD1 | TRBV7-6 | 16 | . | TGTGCCAGCAGCTTGTACCCCGGGACAGGGTCCTACGAGCAGTACTTC | CASSLYPGTGSYEQYF
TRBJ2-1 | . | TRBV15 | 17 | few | TGTGCCACCAGCAGAGTAAGACGGAGAGACAGCTACAATGAGCAGTTCTTC | CATSRVRRRDSYNEQFF
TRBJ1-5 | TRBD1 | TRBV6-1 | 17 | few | TGTGCCAGCAGTGAAGGGACAGGGGCCCCCAGCAATCAGCCCCAGCATTTT | CASSEGTGAPSNQPQHF
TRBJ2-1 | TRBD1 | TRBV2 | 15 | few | TGTGCCAGCATACGGGGACAGGGCAGCTACAATGAGCAGTTCTTC | CASIRGQGSYNEQFF
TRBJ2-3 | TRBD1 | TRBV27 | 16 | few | TGTGCCAGCAGCCAAGGGGGGACAGGGGGTGCAGATACGCAGTATTTT | CASSQGGTGGADTQYF
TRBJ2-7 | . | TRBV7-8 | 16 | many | TGTGCCAGCAGCCCCCCGACGAGGGCCATCTCCTACGAGCAGTACTTC | CASSPPTRAISYEQYF